These 28 T cell receptor beta chains were all obtained from the same sample, sequenced in a study of blood T cells in healthy people across ages. Through a sample-barcoded 5' primer and a J-beta primer mix, a second PCR was run for roughly 6 to 11 cycles. MiXCR, run by TCRdb on the 5' RACE reads, gives a single entry per CDR3 protein. The data hold 700,000 to 1,000,000 distinct CDR3 sequences, with about 42% observed a single time. Sequenced sample: blood. These receptors all stem from a man in his 60s in good health.

This clonotype was found a few times. The V gene is TRBV6-6, the J gene TRBJ2-7; D call uncertain. Germline V gene lookup returns CDR1 MNHNY and CDR2 SVGAGI (reference sequence). Trimming shortened V by 2 bases and J by 3 bases, and 8 bases separated the two germline ends. This CDR3 spans 13 amino acids. CDR3 sequence reads: CASSYARYYEQYF. The CDR3 region has the DNA TGTGCCAGCAGTTACGCCCGATACTACGAGCAGTACTTC.

The rearrangement links TRBV11-2 to TRBJ2-3, with TRBD2 identical over 9 bases. CDR1 is SGHAT, CDR2 FQNNGV, per germline. V lost 6 bases to trimming and J lost 4 bases; unmatched junction nucleotides: 11. The CDR3 length is 16 residues. The DNA for the CDR3 is TGTGCCAGCAGGGGATCTAGCGGGGTTCTCCCAGATACGCAGTATTTT. It yields the protein CASRGSSGVLPDTQYF. The full variable domain, in which reference TRBV11-2 and TRBJ2-3 provide the parts outside the CDR3, is EAGVAQSPRYKIIEKRQSVAFWCNPISGHATLYWYQQILGQGPKLLIQFQNNGVVDDSQLPKDRFSAERLKGVDSTLKIQPAKLEDSAVYLCASRGSSGVLPDTQYFGPGTRLTVL.

This clonotype was counted between two and nine times. This chain uses TRBV5-1 with TRBJ2-1, with 8 bases identical to TRBD2. The CDR3 covers 13 residues. With 4 bases clipped from V and 9 bases from J, the junction kept 6 bases outside the gene matches. The germline V gene encodes CDR1 SGHRS and CDR2 YFSETQ. The CDR3 is CASSGLASTEQFF. DNA for the CDR3: TGCGCCAGCAGCGGACTAGCTAGTACTGAGCAGTTCTTC. Complete variable domain (other parts from reference TRBV5-1 and TRBJ2-1): KAGVTQTPRYLIKTRGQQVTLSCSPISGHRSVSWYQQTPGQGLQFLFEYFSETQRNKGNFPGRFSGRQFSNSRSEMNVSTLELGDSALYLCASSGLASTEQFFGPGTRLTVL.

Points on this clonotype: This sequence may be a read error, since a much larger clone differs from it by one base. The genes are TRBV7-2 and TRBJ2-1; D is unclear. Germline CDR1 and CDR2: SGHTA and FQGNSA. V lost 5 bases and J lost 10, with 12 bases in between. This CDR3 has 12 residues. CDR3 coding DNA: TGTGCCAGCAGCGTAGGACGCAAGGAGCAGTTCTTC. Protein: CASSVGRKEQFF.

The genes are TRBV7-9 and TRBJ1-6; D unclear. This CDR3 comprises 14 residues. Per the germline V gene, CDR1 is SEHNR and CDR2 is FQNEAQ (reference sequence). The ends were cut back, 3 bases at V and 5 bases at J, with 8 bases in the middle. In DNA, the CDR3 is TGTGCCAGCAGCTTTCGGGCAGATAATTCACCCCTCCACTTT. Amino acid sequence: CASSFRADNSPLHF.

This clonotype was detected only a few times. V and J are TRBV6-5 and TRBJ2-5; a possible D gene is TRBD2 (7 bases). Germline CDR1 MNHEY, CDR2 SVGAGI. This CDR3 has 15 amino acids. The V end lost 2 bases, the J end lost 1 base, and 11 bases lay between the germline ends. This CDR3 reads CASSYGRGFQETQYF. The CDR3 DNA reads as TGTGCCAGCAGTTACGGGAGGGGGTTCCAAGAGACCCAGTACTTC.

This clonotype was observed at least ten times. The CDR3 DNA reads as TGCAGTGCCCGGGACAGGTGGTATGGCTACACCTTC. Its protein is CSARDRWYGYTF. The V call is TRBV20-1, the J call TRBJ1-2; 8 bases agree with TRBD1. This CDR3 region has 12 residues. With V trimmed by 6 bases and J by 5 bases, 5 bases remained unmatched. In germline, CDR1 is DFQATT, CDR2 SNEGSKA (reference sequence).

This clonotype was seen ten or more times. J is TRBJ2-3 and V is TRBV20-1; 7 bases align to TRBD2. V gave up 0 bases and J gave up 2 bases; unmatched junction bases: 11. CDR3 length equals 17 residues. The germline CDR1 and CDR2 sequences are DFQATT and SNEGSKA (reference sequence). CDR3 nucleotides: TGCAGTGCTAGAGATTTGAGCCTAGCGGATATCACAGATACGCAGTATTTT. It encodes CSARDLSLADITDTQYF.

In its sample, this clonotype was seen a few times. The chain links TRBV4-3 to TRBJ1-1; D gene uncertain. V shed 0 bases and J shed 1 base, with 9 bases lying between them. CDR1 is LGHNA and CDR2 is YSLEER in the germline V gene. The CDR3 extends over 15 amino acids. The CDR3 protein is CASSQDVLWNTEAFF. For the CDR3, the DNA is TGCGCCAGCAGCCAAGACGTCCTCTGGAACACTGAAGCTTTCTTT.

V and J are TRBV20-1 and TRBJ2-7; no definite D call. Germline CDR1 DFQATT, CDR2 SNEGSKA (reference sequence). V was shortened by 6 bases and J by 7 bases, with 13 bases between the two germline ends. The CDR3 sequence is 11 residues long. The CDR3 region is CSAMPGNEQYF. The CDR3 bases are TGCAGTGCGATGCCCGGAAATGAGCAGTACTTC.

The chain joins TRBV11-2 to TRBJ2-7, with TRBD1 matching over 9 bases. The CDR3 covers 13 residues. Trimming removed 9 bases from V and 7 bases from J; junction bases left unmatched: 10. The germline CDR1 and CDR2 sequences are SGHAT and FQNNGV. The CDR3 coding sequence is TGTGCCAGTTCCGGGGGACAGGGAGGTGAGCAGTACTTC. Its translation is CASSGGQGGEQYF.

This clonotype turned up a few times. J is TRBJ2-5 and V is TRBV7-2; 8 bases align to TRBD2. Germline CDR1 is SGHTA and CDR2 is FQGNSA. This CDR3 has 15 residues. V was pared by 5 bases and J by 5 bases, with 10 bases of the junction left unmatched. The CDR3 nucleotides are TGTGCCAGCAGCCCCCTTGGTTCTAGCGGGGAGACCCAGTACTTC. It yields the protein CASSPLGSSGETQYF. The full variable domain, with the rest looked up from reference TRBV7-2 and TRBJ2-5, is GAGVSQSPSNKVTEKGKDVELRCDPISGHTALYWYRQSLGQGLEFLIYFQGNSAPDKSGLPSDRFSAERTGGSVSTLTIQRTQQEDSAVYLCASSPLGSSGETQYFGPGTRLLVL.

The J gene is TRBJ2-5, the V gene TRBV6-5, with 14 nucleotides matching TRBD2. The J call is uncertain, as TRBJ2-7 better fits the DNA end. CDR3 length: 17 amino acids. Germline values: CDR1 MNHEY, CDR2 SVGAGI. CDR3 DNA sequence: TGTGCCAGCAGTTACGCTGGACTAGCGGGAGGCAGAGACGAGCAGTACTTC. Amino acid sequence: CASSYAGLAGGRDEQYF.

J is TRBJ1-3 and V is TRBV7-2; TRBD1 is a possible D gene (5 bases). Germline-derived CDR1 and CDR2 are SGHTA and FQGNSA. CDR3 length equals 15 residues. V was clipped by 3 bases and J by 2 bases, with 11 bases between them. CDR3 amino acids: CASSLAVGAGNTIYF. The CDR3 bases are TGTGCCAGCAGCTTGGCGGTGGGGGCTGGAAACACCATATATTTT. Together with reference TRBV7-2 and TRBJ1-3, the CDR3 gives the full variable domain: GAGVSQSPSNKVTEKGKDVELRCDPISGHTALYWYRQSLGQGLEFLIYFQGNSAPDKSGLPSDRFSAERTGGSVSTLTIQRTQQEDSAVYLCASSLAVGAGNTIYFGEGSWLTVV.

The chain uses TRBV30 and TRBJ1-2, with D possibly TRBD1 on 5 matching bases. The CDR3 has 11 residues. V was clipped by 0 bases and J by 8 bases, with 7 bases between them. Germline assignment: CDR1 GTSNPN and CDR2 SVGIG (reference sequence). The CDR3: CAWSVGGGYTF. CDR3 in DNA: TGTGCCTGGAGTGTCGGGGGGGGCTACACCTTC.

This clonotype was seen a single time. V usage is TRBV20-1 and J usage is TRBJ1-5; tentatively, D is TRBD1 (5 bases). The CDR3 contains 16 residues. Germline lookup yields CDR1 DFQATT and CDR2 SNEGSKA (reference sequence). V dropped 0 bases and J dropped 1 base, with 13 bases sitting between them. CDR3 residues: CSARDLMGPSNQPQHF. In nucleotides, the CDR3 is TGCAGTGCTAGAGATTTAATGGGGCCAAGCAATCAGCCCCAGCATTTT.

This clonotype has more than one count but fewer than ten. The chain combines TRBV20-1 with TRBJ2-7; D is undetermined. The germline gives CDR1 DFQATT, CDR2 SNEGSKA (reference sequence). The V gene lost 3 bases and the J gene lost 3 bases, with 15 bases spanning the gap. This CDR3 is 14 amino acids long. The CDR3 nucleotides are TGCAGTGCTAGGGATCCGATGTGGGTCTACGAGCAGTACTTC. This sequence encodes CSARDPMWVYEQYF.

V gene TRBV4-3 combines with J gene TRBJ1-6; no firm D call. Deletions cut 0 bases from V and 7 bases from J, with 10 bases between. Germline lookup yields CDR1 LGHNA and CDR2 YSLEER. CDR3 length: 15 amino acids. CDR3 loop: CASSQEQRKNSPLHF. The DNA for the CDR3 is TGCGCCAGCAGCCAAGAACAGCGAAAAAATTCACCCCTCCACTTT.

CDR3 sequence (DNA): TGTGCCAGCAGCTTGGGACTAGCGGGGTCGAGGGAGACCCAGTACTTC. Translating gives CASSLGLAGSRETQYF. The chain carries TRBV11-2 and TRBJ2-5, with 13 nucleotides matching TRBD2. The CDR3 consists of 16 residues. Trimming cost V 3 bases and J 5 bases; bases outside gene matches: 6. CDR1 is SGHAT, CDR2 FQNNGV, per germline.

This clonotype was observed once. The J gene is TRBJ2-3, the V gene TRBV6-2 or TRBV6-3; D perhaps matches TRBD2 (5 bases). Trimming took 8 bases from V and 4 from J, leaving 19 bases between them. The germline V gene encodes CDR1 MNHEY and CDR2 SVGEGT. The CDR3 consists of 15 residues. For the CDR3, the DNA is TGTGCCAGCTCCAAATGGCGACGGGGATCAGATACGCAGTATTTT. It encodes CASSKWRRGSDTQYF.

The V call is TRBV7-2, the J call TRBJ2-1; 8 bases agree with TRBD2. The CDR3 is 15 residues long. Per the germline V gene, CDR1 is SGHTA and CDR2 is FQGNSA. J lost 3 bases, V lost 5 bases, and 6 bases had no gene match. The CDR3 nucleotides read TGTGCCAGCAGCCCCACGGGGGGGTACTACAATGAGCAGTTCTTC. The encoded protein is CASSPTGGYYNEQFF.

This sequence joins TRBV15 and TRBJ2-5, with D possibly matching TRBD1 (6 bases). Germline loops: CDR1 LNHNV, CDR2 YYDKDF (reference sequence). This CDR3 has 17 amino acids. V was clipped by 0 bases and J by 5 bases, with 19 bases between them. The CDR3 bases are TGTGCCACCAGCAGAGATCCCCACAGGGCCGGGGTGGAGACCCAGTACTTC. Translation gives CATSRDPHRAGVETQYF.

The CDR3 is CASSTRAVNSPLHF. The CDR3 DNA reads as TGTGCCAGCAGCACCAGGGCAGTTAATTCACCCCTCCACTTT. The V gene is TRBV11-2, the J gene TRBJ1-6; possibly TRBD1 for D (5 bases). This CDR3 comprises 14 residues. Looked up from germline, CDR1 is SGHAT and CDR2 is FQNNGV. Trimming took 5 bases from V and 6 from J, leaving 11 bases between them.

This clonotype has more than one count but fewer than ten. V is TRBV2 and J is TRBJ2-2; 7 positions agree with TRBD1. The ends lost 6 bases at V and 9 bases at J; junction bases unmatched: 10. The CDR3 is 14 amino acids. Per germline, CDR1 SNHLY and CDR2 FYNNEI. The CDR3: CASRDRVPGRELFF. CDR3 DNA sequence: TGTGCCAGCAGAGACAGGGTCCCTGGCCGGGAGCTGTTTTTT. The complete variable domain, with remaining parts taken from reference TRBV2 and TRBJ2-2, reads EPEVTQTPSHQVTQMGQEVILRCVPISNHLYFYWYRQILGQKVEFLVSFYNNEISEKSEIFDDQFSVERPDGSNFTLKIRSTKLEDSAMYFCASRDRVPGRELFFGEGSRLTVL.

This chain links TRBV19 with TRBJ1-2; D unclear. CDR3 size: 12 residues. The germline gives CDR1 LNHDA, CDR2 SQIVND (reference sequence). V was shortened by 6 bases and J by 8 bases, with 13 bases between the two germline ends. The CDR3 sequence: CASSPGRGGYTF. CDR3 nucleotides: TGTGCCAGTAGCCCCGGACGCGGAGGCTACACCTTC.

This rearrangement joins TRBV15 to TRBJ2-5, with D unclear. This CDR3 contains 13 residues. The germline V gene encodes CDR1 LNHNV and CDR2 YYDKDF (reference sequence). With 3 bases removed from V and 2 bases from J, the gap between germline ends came to 7 bases. The CDR3 protein is CATSRTAQETQYF. The CDR3 DNA reads as TGTGCCACCAGCAGGACGGCTCAAGAGACCCAGTACTTC. Looking up the rest from reference TRBV15 and TRBJ2-5 gives the full variable domain: DAMVIQNPRYQVTQFGKPVTLSCSQTLNHNVMYWYQQKSSQAPKLLFHYYDKDFNNEADTPDNFQSRRPNTSFCFLDIRSPGLGDTAMYLCATSRTAQETQYFGPGTRLLVL.

The sample holds one count of this clonotype. The chain joins TRBV20-1 to TRBJ2-5, with 8 bases aligning to TRBD2. The CDR3 covers 14 residues. The germline V gene encodes CDR1 DFQATT and CDR2 SNEGSKA (reference sequence). This CDR3 reads CNALRTSSQETQYF. CDR3 in DNA: TGCAATGCACTAAGGACTAGCAGCCAAGAGACCCAGTACTTC.

CDR3 sequence: CASRIDRGLRDEQFF. For the CDR3, the DNA is TGTGCCAGCAGAATCGACAGGGGACTGAGGGATGAGCAGTTCTTC. V and J are TRBV12-3 or TRBV12-4 and TRBJ2-1, with TRBD1 identical over 8 bases. This CDR3 contains 15 residues. V trimming: 6 bases; J trimming: 8 bases; junction bases outside the gene matches: 12.